One TCR beta chain is described in this entry. Its cognate antigen is unknown. The CDR3 covers 13 residues. Trimming left V 4 bases short and J 5 bases short, with 11 bases between. Per germline, CDR1 WSHSY and CDR2 SAAADI. The data are from a study of TIL therapy for anti-PD-1-resistant metastatic lung cancer. At the level of the study: Tumors carried a median roughly 1.5 non-synonymous mutations per megabase. Whole-study results and caveats: The cohort had more treatment-naive, never-smoker and oncogene-addicted patients than typical.

Time point indicated: pre-treatment sample, taken before nivolumab and TIL therapy. The tumor samples were excised metastases, mostly pleural nodules or supraclavicular lymph nodes. This was the immunoSEQ v3 assay. Clones were sequenced by immunoSEQ multiplex PCR, and TCRdb holds only the in-frame ones, with some missing. In the table there are 4,800 or so clones, 64% of which are singletons. Source: tumor tissue, taken at baseline. The receptor's source is a man between 65 and 79 years old with non-small cell lung cancer. This sequence joins TRBV10-2 and TRBJ2-5; D remains ambiguous. The CDR3 protein is CASSVRPMETQYF. The CDR3 nucleotides read TGCGCCAGCAGTGTAAGGCCTATGGAGACCCAGTACTTC.